This T cell receptor (beta chain) was sequenced for a study of control samples from healthy donors and cancer patients. Clones were sequenced by immunoSEQ multiplex PCR, and TCRdb holds only the in-frame ones, with some missing. The table shows under 200,000 clones, with approximately 94% occurring only once. V was pared by 5 bases and J by 0 bases, with 5 bases of the junction left unmatched. The CDR3 runs to 16 residues. Germline V gives CDR1 MNHEY, CDR2 SMNVEV (reference sequence). The sample taken for sequencing was blood. The J gene is TRBJ1-4, the V gene TRBV27; 8 bases map to TRBD1. The source of this sequence is a woman between 40 and 55 years old in good health. DNA for the CDR3: TGTGCCAGCAGTCCGGACAGGGTTTCAACTAATGAAAAACTGTTTTTT. Protein sequence: CASSPDRVSTNEKLFF.